This T cell receptor beta chain was recorded in a study of CD8+ T cells in alopecia areata listed by TCRdb under 2018. A note on the overall study: Treated patients were enrolled in an open-label pilot trial of oral tofacitinib at 5 to 10 mg twice daily for moderate-to-severe alopecia areata. In humans, TCRbeta sequencing was performed on scalp tissue and on sorted CD4+ and CD8+ peripheral blood T cells from healthy controls and from patients with patchy or totalis/universalis alopecia areata. Tofacitinib was administered for 6 to 18 months, and 6 months of follow-up off drug were then conducted to assess delayed response and recurrence. Clonality in the scalp was compared among normal scalp (n=4), patchy alopecia areata scalp (n=8), and alopecia totalis/universalis scalp (n=8). Biopsies were taken from tofacitinib-treated patients at baseline and at 4 and 24 weeks of treatment, and a later scalp biopsy was taken in several of the tofacitinib-treated patients. The RNA source kit depended on sample type: the PAXgene miRNA kit for fixed scalp, the miRNeasy kit for PBMCs, and the RNeasy kit for mouse skin. TCRbeta CDR3 regions were amplified by immunoSEQ multiplex PCR with 35 Vbeta forward and 13 Jbeta reverse primers. To study T cell clonal expansion in alopecia areata, the researchers applied high-throughput TCRbeta sequencing to both the C3H/HeJ mouse model and human patients. Overall study results and their limits: Unlike mouse skin, where gammadelta T cells dominate, normal human skin contains resident alphabeta T cells that get sequenced too, which complicates analysis of the scalp TCR repertoire. TCR sequences shared between patients were less clear than in mice, possibly partly because of HLA diversity in the patient population. Lesional scalp, especially in alopecia totalis/universalis, showed higher clonality and more expanded CD8+ clones than normal scalp, suggesting antigenic drive.

Including cysteine and phenylalanine, the CDR3 has 14 amino acids. Just the 42-base CDR3 DNA is kept, in frame starting at base 1. Clipping removes 6 bases from V and 5 bases from J, with 8 as the unmatched junction base count. The germline V gene sets CDR1 to MNHEY and CDR2 to SVGAGI. In light of the paper, this sample's time point label describes: baseline before oral tofacitinib. From alopecia areata patients, peripheral blood was collected along with lesional scalp punch biopsies. PBMCs were isolated by density centrifugation and stained for CD3, CD4 and CD8, after which CD4+ and CD8+ T cells were sorted on a FACSAria. Details on this clone: The antigen it binds to is not known. Base qualities are missing; no much larger clone stands one base away.

The protocol used for the library was the immunoSEQ multiplex PCR assay. To provide template for TCR sequencing, every sample had RNA extracted and reverse transcribed into cDNA. First-strand cDNA was synthesized using SuperScript III with a 2:1 mix of oligo-dT and random hexamers. A synthetic immune receptor repertoire was used to gauge amplification bias, and whatever bias remained was removed computationally. Regarding the original processing steps: Raw reads were preprocessed for error removal, and CDR3 was defined according to IMGT conventions as running from the conserved cysteine to phenylalanine. Clonality was computed by normalizing Shannon entropy by log2 of the number of productive unique TCRs and subtracting the result from 1. Whether each scalp clone was CD4 or CD8 was inferred by checking scalp TCRbeta sequences against the CD4 and CD8 repertoires from sorted blood. TCRdb mirrors the immuneACCESS table, restricted to in-frame sequences. Some clones are absent from its copies; in checked studies, under half trace to an unresolved V gene, and the reason for the others is unknown. For V, J and clone size, that table is used; D and trimming come from the DNA. Across this sample there are 150,000 to 200,000 clones, with 50% to 60% seen only once. Of the sample, about 15% falls within the top ten clones.

The sample in question was CD4+ T cells sorted from blood, obtained at week 0. This receptor was identified in a human donor with alopecia areata. The rearrangement joined TRBV6-5 to TRBJ2-5; the junction holds 8 bases that match TRBD2. The CDR3 region reads CASSPTGTRETQYF. The sequence in DNA is TGTGCCAGCAGCCCCACCGGGACTAGGGAGACCCAGTACTTC.